Listed below are T cell receptor beta chains from one sample, sequenced in a study of blood T cells in healthy people across ages. MiXCR was run by TCRdb on the 5' RACE reads, yielding one entry per CDR3 protein. The sample has 750,000 to 1,000,000 distinct CDR3 sequences; just under 30% are singletons. The same sample was also studied in work on T cells of mothers and their children.

The sample taken for sequencing was blood. All receptors derive from a woman in her thirties or forties in good health. Each CDR3 is given with its conserved first and last residue. Fields, in order: clone size, D gene, J gene, V gene, CDR3 DNA, CDR3 protein. A D gene is named only where the DNA matches it firmly. Rows give clone size only sometimes, using once, few, many, or a class for an expanded clone.

abundance: NA; d_gene: NA; j_gene: TRBJ1-1; v_gene: TRBV28; CDR3nt: TGTGCCGGTATGGACCACGGGGGCACTGAAGCTTTCTTT; CDR3aa: CAGMDHGGTEAFF
abundance: NA; d_gene: NA; j_gene: TRBJ2-3; v_gene: TRBV9; CDR3nt: TGTGCCAGCAGCGTAGACGGAGGGAGAGCAGATACGCAGTATTTT; CDR3aa: CASSVDGGRADTQYF
abundance: many; d_gene: TRBD2; j_gene: TRBJ2-7; v_gene: TRBV11-2; CDR3nt: TGTGCCAGCAGCCCCGGGGGGAGCAGCTCCTACGAGCAGTACTTC; CDR3aa: CASSPGGSSSYEQYF
abundance: NA; d_gene: TRBD2; j_gene: TRBJ2-1; v_gene: TRBV5-5; CDR3nt: TGTGCCAGCAGCTGGATTCCAGGGAGGGATGAGCAGTTCTTC; CDR3aa: CASSWIPGRDEQFF
abundance: NA; d_gene: TRBD1; j_gene: TRBJ2-7; v_gene: TRBV14; CDR3nt: TGTGCCAGCAGAATCACAGGGGCCGAGCAGTACTTC; CDR3aa: CASRITGAEQYF
abundance: NA; d_gene: TRBD1; j_gene: TRBJ1-2; v_gene: TRBV15; CDR3nt: TGTGCCACCAGCACCCACCGACAGGGCAATGGCTGCACCTTC; CDR3aa: CATSTHRQGNGCTF
abundance: NA; d_gene: NA; j_gene: TRBJ1-1; v_gene: TRBV6-2/TRBV6-3; CDR3nt: TGTGCCAGCAGTTGGGCCCGGGGTGGCACTGAAGCTTTCTTT; CDR3aa: CASSWARGGTEAFF
abundance: many; d_gene: NA; j_gene: TRBJ2-1; v_gene: TRBV18; CDR3nt: TGTGCCAGCTCACCCCTCCAGGCTAGCTCCTACAATGAGCAGTTCTTC; CDR3aa: CASSPLQASSYNEQFF
abundance: once; d_gene: TRBD1; j_gene: TRBJ2-2; v_gene: TRBV11-2; CDR3nt: TGTGCCAGCAGCACGCCCACCGGGACAGGGGGCGCCGTTCGTTTTTCCGGGGAGCTGTTTTTT; CDR3aa: CASSTPTGTGGAVRFSGELFF
abundance: few; d_gene: NA; j_gene: TRBJ1-1; v_gene: TRBV10-2; CDR3nt: TGCGCCACCTCAGGTCCAAACACTGAAGCTTTCTTT; CDR3aa: CATSGPNTEAFF
abundance: NA; d_gene: NA; j_gene: TRBJ2-7; v_gene: TRBV28; CDR3nt: TGTGCCAGCAGTTCTATGAGGCTTGCCTACGAGCAGTACTTC; CDR3aa: CASSSMRLAYEQYF
abundance: few; d_gene: TRBD1; j_gene: TRBJ1-6; v_gene: TRBV7-9; CDR3nt: TGTGCCAGCAGCCGTTCGGACAGGGGCAATTCACCCCTCCACTTT; CDR3aa: CASSRSDRGNSPLHF
abundance: NA; d_gene: NA; j_gene: TRBJ1-2; v_gene: TRBV9; CDR3nt: TGTGCCAGCAGCGTAGAAGGAACGGCGCTCTATGGCTACACCTTC; CDR3aa: CASSVEGTALYGYTF
abundance: many; d_gene: NA; j_gene: TRBJ2-3; v_gene: TRBV20-1; CDR3nt: TGCAGTGCCTGCCGCGGAATCACAGATACGCAGTATTTT; CDR3aa: CSACRGITDTQYF
abundance: once; d_gene: TRBD1; j_gene: TRBJ1-2; v_gene: TRBV27; CDR3nt: TGTGCCAGCAGTCCCGACAGGGGGCATCGTGGCTACACCTTC; CDR3aa: CASSPDRGHRGYTF
abundance: NA; d_gene: NA; j_gene: TRBJ1-1; v_gene: TRBV4-3; CDR3nt: TGCGCCAGCAGCCAAGGGTTCCGGGACGGGACTGAAGCTTTCTTT; CDR3aa: CASSQGFRDGTEAFF
abundance: few; d_gene: NA; j_gene: TRBJ1-5; v_gene: TRBV12-3/TRBV12-4; CDR3nt: TGTGCCAGCAGCCGCGGGACACCGAGCGGAGCACAGCCCCAGCATTTT; CDR3aa: CASSRGTPSGAQPQHF
abundance: many; d_gene: NA; j_gene: TRBJ2-5; v_gene: TRBV6-5; CDR3nt: TGTGCCAGCAGGGACAGTCGGGACCAAGAGACCCAGTACTTC; CDR3aa: CASRDSRDQETQYF
abundance: few; d_gene: NA; j_gene: TRBJ2-5; v_gene: TRBV28; CDR3nt: TGTGCCAGCAGAACCGGGACCAGGTGGGGTCAAGAGACCCAGTACTTC; CDR3aa: CASRTGTRWGQETQYF
abundance: many; d_gene: NA; j_gene: TRBJ2-7; v_gene: TRBV4-3; CDR3nt: TGCGCCAGCAGCCAAGGGGCAGGAGTTTCCTACGAGCAGTACTTC; CDR3aa: CASSQGAGVSYEQYF
abundance: few; d_gene: NA; j_gene: TRBJ2-5; v_gene: TRBV19; CDR3nt: TGTGCCAGTAGTACATCGTTGGCGGAGACCCAGTACTTC; CDR3aa: CASSTSLAETQYF
abundance: NA; d_gene: NA; j_gene: TRBJ1-4; v_gene: TRBV12-3/TRBV12-4; CDR3nt: TGTGCCAGCAGGCCTTTACAGGGCGGCGCAACTAATGAAAAACTGTTTTTT; CDR3aa: CASRPLQGGATNEKLFF
abundance: many; d_gene: NA; j_gene: TRBJ1-4; v_gene: TRBV27; CDR3nt: TGTGCCAGCAGGAAACAGGGAAGGGGAGAAAAACTGTTTTTT; CDR3aa: CASRKQGRGEKLFF
abundance: many; d_gene: NA; j_gene: TRBJ2-7; v_gene: TRBV12-3/TRBV12-4; CDR3nt: TGTGCCAGCAGTTTTGCGGGGCCCTACGAGCAGTACTTC; CDR3aa: CASSFAGPYEQYF
abundance: many; d_gene: NA; j_gene: TRBJ1-2; v_gene: TRBV10-3; CDR3nt: TGTGCCATCAGCGAATTTAACTATGGCTACACCTTC; CDR3aa: CAISEFNYGYTF
abundance: NA; d_gene: NA; j_gene: TRBJ1-2; v_gene: TRBV20-1; CDR3nt: TGCAGTGCTAGAGACCCTTCAGGGAACTATGGCTACACCTTC; CDR3aa: CSARDPSGNYGYTF
abundance: NA; d_gene: TRBD1; j_gene: TRBJ2-7; v_gene: TRBV6-1; CDR3nt: TGTGCCAGCAGTGGAGAAAAGGGACAGGGGAATATCGAGCAGTACTTC; CDR3aa: CASSGEKGQGNIEQYF
abundance: NA; d_gene: TRBD1; j_gene: TRBJ2-7; v_gene: TRBV14; CDR3nt: TGTGCCAGCAGCCAAGAAGGGTGGCAGGGGGCGCGGAACGAGCAGTACTTC; CDR3aa: CASSQEGWQGARNEQYF
abundance: NA; d_gene: NA; j_gene: TRBJ1-1; v_gene: TRBV12-3/TRBV12-4; CDR3nt: TGTGCCAGCAGTTTAGAGGGGTCTAAGGCTGAAGCTTTCTTT; CDR3aa: CASSLEGSKAEAFF
abundance: NA; d_gene: TRBD1; j_gene: TRBJ2-3; v_gene: TRBV7-9; CDR3nt: TGTGCCAGCAGCTTAGGCAGGGGGCGAGATACGCAGTATTTT; CDR3aa: CASSLGRGRDTQYF
abundance: many; d_gene: NA; j_gene: TRBJ2-1; v_gene: TRBV5-1; CDR3nt: TGCGCCAGCAGCCCCGTAAGAGGTCGGGGCGATGAGCAGTTCTTC; CDR3aa: CASSPVRGRGDEQFF
abundance: once; d_gene: TRBD2; j_gene: TRBJ2-4; v_gene: TRBV2; CDR3nt: TGTGCCAGCACCAAGGGGGCTAGCGGGGGACCCTACAATGAGCAGTACTTC; CDR3aa: CASTKGASGGPYNEQYF
abundance: many; d_gene: NA; j_gene: TRBJ2-5; v_gene: TRBV28; CDR3nt: TGTGCCAGCAGTTCCTCCAGAGAGACCCAGTACTTC; CDR3aa: CASSSSRETQYF
abundance: NA; d_gene: NA; j_gene: TRBJ1-5; v_gene: TRBV7-2; CDR3nt: TGTGCCAGCAGCCCGGGAGTAAATAGCAATCAGCCCCAGCATTTT; CDR3aa: CASSPGVNSNQPQHF
abundance: NA; d_gene: NA; j_gene: TRBJ1-5; v_gene: TRBV12-3/TRBV12-4; CDR3nt: TGTGCCAGCAGTTTAAGGGTGAGCAATCTGCCCCAGCATTTT; CDR3aa: CASSLRVSNLPQHF
abundance: NA; d_gene: NA; j_gene: TRBJ2-3; v_gene: TRBV6-2/TRBV6-3; CDR3nt: TGTGCCAGCCGGCAGTTTGGGGGAACATGGGATACGCAGTATTTT; CDR3aa: CASRQFGGTWDTQYF
abundance: many; d_gene: NA; j_gene: TRBJ2-7; v_gene: TRBV5-6; CDR3nt: TGTGCCAGCAGCCTAGGGACAAGAGGGCAGTACTTC; CDR3aa: CASSLGTRGQYF
abundance: many; d_gene: TRBD2; j_gene: TRBJ2-5; v_gene: TRBV5-1; CDR3nt: TGCGCCAGCAATTTCGGGCTAGCGGGGGATCAAGTGGAGACCCAGTACTTC; CDR3aa: CASNFGLAGDQVETQYF